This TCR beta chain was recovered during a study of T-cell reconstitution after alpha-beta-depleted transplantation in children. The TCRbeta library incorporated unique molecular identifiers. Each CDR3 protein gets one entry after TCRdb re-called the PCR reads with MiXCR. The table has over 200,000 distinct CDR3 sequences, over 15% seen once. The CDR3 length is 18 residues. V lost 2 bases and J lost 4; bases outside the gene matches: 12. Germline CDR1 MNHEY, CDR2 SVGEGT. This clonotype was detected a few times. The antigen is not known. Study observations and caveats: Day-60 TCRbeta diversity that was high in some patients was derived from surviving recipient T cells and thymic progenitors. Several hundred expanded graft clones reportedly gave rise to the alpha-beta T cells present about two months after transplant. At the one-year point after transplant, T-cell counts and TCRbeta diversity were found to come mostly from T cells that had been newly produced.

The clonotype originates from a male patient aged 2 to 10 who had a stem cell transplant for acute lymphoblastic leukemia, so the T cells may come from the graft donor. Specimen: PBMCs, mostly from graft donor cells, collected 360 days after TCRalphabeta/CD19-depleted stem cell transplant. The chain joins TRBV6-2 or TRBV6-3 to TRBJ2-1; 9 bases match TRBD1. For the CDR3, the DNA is TGTGCCAGCAGTTACGGGCTGGGGACAGGGAAGGAGTACAATGAGCAGTTCTTC. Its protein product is CASSYGLGTGKEYNEQFF.